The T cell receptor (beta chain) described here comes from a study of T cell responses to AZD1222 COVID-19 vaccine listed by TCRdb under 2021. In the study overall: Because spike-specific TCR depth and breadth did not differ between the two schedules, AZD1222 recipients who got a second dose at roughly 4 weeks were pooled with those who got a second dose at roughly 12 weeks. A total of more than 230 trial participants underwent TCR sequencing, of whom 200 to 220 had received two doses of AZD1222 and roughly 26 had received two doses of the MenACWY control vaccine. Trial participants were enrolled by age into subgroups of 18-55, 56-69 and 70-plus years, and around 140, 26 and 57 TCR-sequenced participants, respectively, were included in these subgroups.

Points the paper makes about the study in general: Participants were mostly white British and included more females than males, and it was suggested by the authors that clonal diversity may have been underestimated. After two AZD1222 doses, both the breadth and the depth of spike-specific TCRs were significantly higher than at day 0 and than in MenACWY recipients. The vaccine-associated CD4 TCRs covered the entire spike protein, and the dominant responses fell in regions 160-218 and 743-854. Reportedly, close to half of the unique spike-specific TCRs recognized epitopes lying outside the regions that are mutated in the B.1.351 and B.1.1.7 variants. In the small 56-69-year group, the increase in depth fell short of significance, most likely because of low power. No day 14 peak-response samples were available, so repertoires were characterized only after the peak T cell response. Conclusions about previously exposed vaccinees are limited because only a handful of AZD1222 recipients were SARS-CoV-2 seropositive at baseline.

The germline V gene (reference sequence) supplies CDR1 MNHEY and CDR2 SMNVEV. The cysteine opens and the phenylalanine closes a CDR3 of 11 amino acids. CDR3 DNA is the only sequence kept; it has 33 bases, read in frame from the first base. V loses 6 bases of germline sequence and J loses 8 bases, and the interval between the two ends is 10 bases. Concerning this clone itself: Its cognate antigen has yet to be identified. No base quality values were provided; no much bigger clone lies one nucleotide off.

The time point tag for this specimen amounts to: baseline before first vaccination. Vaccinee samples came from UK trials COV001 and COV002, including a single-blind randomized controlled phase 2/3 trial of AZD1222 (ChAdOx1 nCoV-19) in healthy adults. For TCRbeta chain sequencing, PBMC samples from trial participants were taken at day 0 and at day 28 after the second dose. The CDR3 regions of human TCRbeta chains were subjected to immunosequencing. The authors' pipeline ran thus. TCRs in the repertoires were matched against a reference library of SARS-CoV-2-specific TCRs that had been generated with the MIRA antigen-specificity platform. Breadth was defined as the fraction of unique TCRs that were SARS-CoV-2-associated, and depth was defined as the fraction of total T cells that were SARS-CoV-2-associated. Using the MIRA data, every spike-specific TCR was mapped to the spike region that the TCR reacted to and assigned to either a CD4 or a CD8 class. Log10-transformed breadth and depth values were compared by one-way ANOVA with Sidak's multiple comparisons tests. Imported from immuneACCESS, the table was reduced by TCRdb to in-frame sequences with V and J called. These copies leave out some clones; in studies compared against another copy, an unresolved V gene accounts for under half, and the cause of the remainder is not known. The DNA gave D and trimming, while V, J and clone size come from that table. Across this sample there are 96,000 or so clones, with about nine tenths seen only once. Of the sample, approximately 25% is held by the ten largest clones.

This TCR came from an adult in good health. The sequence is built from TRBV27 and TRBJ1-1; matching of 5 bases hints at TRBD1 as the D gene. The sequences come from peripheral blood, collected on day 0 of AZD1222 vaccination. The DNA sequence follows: TGTGCCAGCAGCCCGGGACGCGAAGCTTTCTTT. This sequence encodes CASSPGREAFF.